These 32 T cell receptor beta chains came from one sample sequenced in a study of cytomegalovirus exposure and HLA in healthy donors. PCR used 60 Vbeta primers and 13 Jbeta primers. Profiling relied on immunoSEQ multiplex PCR, and the TCRdb table lists in-frame clones only, not all of them. The sample carries some 150,000 clones, 60% to 80% recorded once. Sequencing was performed on PBMCs. The receptors shown here come from a man between 60 and 75 years old in good health and CMV-seronegative.

This clone occurred once. This rearrangement joins TRBV28 to TRBJ2-7, with TRBD1 identical over 7 bases. Trimming took 10 bases from V and 4 from J; bases not matched to a gene: 4. Per germline, CDR1 MDHEN and CDR2 SYDVKM. The CDR3 length is 11 residues. The DNA of the CDR3 is TGTGCCATCCGGGGACAGTACGAGCAGTACTTC. It encodes CAIRGQYEQYF.

The genes are TRBV5-4 and TRBJ1-1; TRBD1 agrees at 8 bases. CDR1 is SGHNT and CDR2 is YYREEE in the germline V gene (reference sequence). The J segment lost 2 bases and the V segment lost 4 bases, leaving 7 bases of the junction unmatched. The CDR3 consists of 15 residues. CDR3 residues: CASSPRTGPNTEAFF. CDR3 bases: TGTGCCAGCAGCCCACGGACAGGGCCAAACACTGAAGCTTTCTTT.

This chain joins TRBV5-1 and TRBJ2-1, with TRBD2 identical over 10 bases. The CDR3 is 15 amino acids. Trimming removed 0 bases from V and 7 bases from J; junction bases left unmatched: 4. Looked up from germline, CDR1 is SGHRS and CDR2 is YFSETQ. CDR3 DNA sequence: TGCGCCAGCAGCTTGGTAGCGGGAGGTGGTAATGAGCAGTTCTTC. It encodes CASSLVAGGGNEQFF.

The rearrangement uses TRBV18 and TRBJ2-7, with 9 bases identical to TRBD1. V lost 4 bases, J lost 0 bases, and 4 bases stayed unmatched. CDR1 and CDR2 from the germline V gene are KGHSH and LQKENI. The length of the CDR3 is 15 residues. CDR3 sequence: CASSLGTGSSYEQYF. In DNA form, the CDR3 reads TGTGCCAGCTCACTAGGGACAGGGAGCTCCTACGAGCAGTACTTC.

The chain links TRBV27 to TRBJ2-1, with TRBD2 identical over 12 bases. V lost 5 bases and J lost 7; bases outside the gene matches: 9. Germline V lookup: CDR1 MNHEY, CDR2 SMNVEV (reference sequence). The length of the CDR3 is 16 residues. Here the CDR3 DNA reads TGTGCCAGCAGTCCAAAAGGGACTAGCGGGTCTAATGAGCAGTTCTTC. Translating it yields CASSPKGTSGSNEQFF.

The chain joins TRBV2 to TRBJ2-7, with TRBD2 matching over 7 bases. Looked up from germline, CDR1 is SNHLY and CDR2 is FYNNEI. The CDR3 is 13 residues long. The trim removed 6 bases at V and 2 bases at J, leaving 4 bases unmatched. The chain's CDR3 is CASRTSATYEQYF. The CDR3 bases are TGTGCCAGCAGAACTAGCGCGACCTACGAGCAGTACTTC.

The J gene is TRBJ2-7, the V gene TRBV15, with 7 positions matching TRBD1. J gave up 7 bases and V 2 bases, and 11 bases lay outside the gene matches. This CDR3 is built from 15 residues. Germline V gene lookup returns CDR1 LNHNV and CDR2 YYDKDF (reference sequence). The CDR3 DNA is TGTGCCACCAGCAGAAGGACAGGCAGGGTGGAAGAGCAGTACTTC. This encodes CATSRRTGRVEEQYF.

This clone was found a few times. The V and J genes are TRBV4-3 and TRBJ1-5; D call uncertain. V shed 2 bases and J shed 9 bases, with 14 bases lying between them. Germline CDR1 reads LGHNA; CDR2 reads YSLEER. This CDR3 is built from 14 residues. This CDR3 reads CASSQQVTRVPQHF. The CDR3 nucleotides read TGCGCCAGCAGCCAACAGGTGACTAGGGTGCCCCAGCATTTT.

J is TRBJ1-2 and V is TRBV19, with D unresolved. V was trimmed by 3 bases and J by 6 bases, leaving 11 bases between them. Looked up from germline, CDR1 is LNHDA and CDR2 is SQIVND (reference sequence). The CDR3 contains 13 residues. The CDR3 DNA sequence: TGTGCCAGTAGTATCAGACGGAGAGATGGCTACACCTTC. Protein product: CASSIRRRDGYTF. The complete variable domain, with remaining parts taken from reference TRBV19 and TRBJ1-2, reads DGGITQSPKYLFRKEGQNVTLSCEQNLNHDAMYWYRQDPGQGLRLIYYSQIVNDFQKGDIAEGYSVSREKKESFPLTVTSAQKNPTAFYLCASSIRRRDGYTFGSGTRLTVV.

The chain has TRBV7-6 and TRBJ1-2; no firm D call. The V end was cut by 3 bases, the J end by 4 bases, with 9 bases between. Germline-derived CDR1 and CDR2 are SGHVS and FNYEAQ. The CDR3 spans 13 residues. The CDR3 bases are TGTGCCAGCAGCTTCGAGGGTGGCTATGGCTACACCTTC. Its translation is CASSFEGGYGYTF. Variable domain in full (rest from reference TRBV7-6 and TRBJ1-2): GAGVSQSPRYKVTKRGQDVALRCDPISGHVSLYWYRQALGQGPEFLTYFNYEAQQDKSGLPNDRFSAERPEGSISTLTIQRTEQRDSAMYRCASSFEGGYGYTFGSGTRLTVV.

This clone is a singleton in its sample. The junction does not match germline at one end; this may be a read error. V usage is TRBV7-9 and J usage is TRBJ1-2; D is possibly TRBD1 (5 bases). Germline CDR1 SEHNR, CDR2 FQNEAQ (reference sequence). The CDR3 covers 12 residues. In nucleotides, the CDR3 is TGTGCCAGCAGTTTTCAACCGGGACTCCCTTCCTTC. Translation: CASSFQPGLPSF.

This clone has a handful of counts. The chain couples TRBV29-1 to TRBJ1-2; D unresolved. The CDR3 has 12 amino acids. Trimming stripped 4 bases from V and 7 bases from J, with 13 bases between. Germline V lookup: CDR1 SQVTM, CDR2 ANQGSEA. The chain's CDR3 is CSVGRMEGGYTF. The CDR3 DNA sequence: TGCAGCGTTGGACGCATGGAGGGTGGCTACACCTTC.

The J gene is TRBJ2-7, the V gene TRBV5-1, with 7 bases fitting TRBD1. CDR1 is SGHRS and CDR2 is YFSETQ in the germline V gene. The V gene end was trimmed by 0 bases and the J gene end by 0 bases; junction bases not matched to a gene: 3. The CDR3 totals 15 residues. The CDR3 loop is CASSLGDSNSYEQYF. The DNA for the CDR3 is TGCGCCAGCAGCTTGGGGGACAGCAACTCCTACGAGCAGTACTTC.

The gene calls are TRBV2 and TRBJ1-6; no clear D. Trimming took 6 bases from V and 0 from J, leaving 9 bases between them. CDR3 length: 15 residues. The V gene's germline CDR1 is SNHLY and CDR2 FYNNEI. CDR3 amino acids: CASRLESSYNSPLHF. For the CDR3, the DNA is TGTGCCAGCAGATTAGAGTCCTCCTATAATTCACCCCTCCACTTT.

This clone showed up just once. The gene calls are TRBV14 and TRBJ1-1; no reliable D call. V was shortened by 1 base and J by 0 bases, with 3 bases between the two germline ends. This CDR3 comprises 13 residues. CDR1 is SGHDN and CDR2 is FVKESK in the germline V gene. The CDR3 loop reads CASSQALNTEAFF. CDR3 sequence (DNA): TGTGCCAGCAGCCAAGCTTTGAACACTGAAGCTTTCTTT.

In this sample, this clone turned up once. V usage is TRBV18 and J usage is TRBJ1-2, with D unresolved. V dropped 2 bases and J dropped 6 bases, with 7 bases sitting between them. Germline V gene sequence: CDR1 KGHSH, CDR2 LQKENI. The CDR3 runs to 12 residues. The CDR3 sequence: CASSPWRDGYTF. The CDR3 nucleotides read TGTGCCAGCTCACCATGGCGGGATGGCTACACCTTC.

The chain links TRBV2 to TRBJ1-4, with a possible D match to TRBD1 (6 bases). This CDR3 comprises 15 residues. Germline V gene lookup returns CDR1 SNHLY and CDR2 FYNNEI. The V end lost 2 bases, the J end lost 7 bases, and 14 bases lay between the germline ends. This CDR3 reads CASSEQRQGLEKLFF. CDR3 DNA sequence: TGTGCCAGCAGTGAACAGCGGCAGGGGCTTGAAAAACTGTTTTTT.

This chain joins TRBV9 and TRBJ2-7; 7 bases match TRBD1. The CDR3 has 14 amino acids. Germline V gene lookup returns CDR1 SGDLS and CDR2 YYNGEE. J lost 3 bases, V lost 4 bases, and 7 bases had no gene match. The CDR3 protein is CASSPGGQIYEQYF. For the CDR3, the DNA is TGTGCCAGCAGCCCAGGGGGACAGATCTACGAGCAGTACTTC. Drawing the rest from reference TRBV9 and TRBJ2-7, the complete variable domain is DSGVTQTPKHLITATGQRVTLRCSPRSGDLSVYWYQQSLDQGLQFLIQYYNGEERAKGNILERFSAQQFPDLHSELNLSSLELGDSALYFCASSPGGQIYEQYFGPGTRLTVT.

The rearrangement joins TRBV2 to TRBJ2-3, with D perhaps TRBD2 (7 bases). CDR3 length: 15 amino acids. Germline V gene lookup returns CDR1 SNHLY and CDR2 FYNNEI. V was pared by 4 bases and J by 3 bases, with 14 bases between. Here the CDR3 DNA reads TGTGCCAGCAGTGTTAGAGAGGGGGGGACAGATACGCAGTATTTT. The encoded protein is CASSVREGGTDTQYF.

The rearrangement joins TRBV18 to TRBJ2-2; TRBD1 might be the D (5 bases). Germline lookup yields CDR1 KGHSH and CDR2 LQKENI. The CDR3 runs 14 residues. Trimming took off 3 bases at V and 6 bases at J, with 11 bases between the two ends. The CDR3 protein is CASSPDRNAGELFF. The CDR3 nucleotides read TGTGCCAGCTCACCCGACAGAAACGCCGGGGAGCTGTTTTTT.

The chain joins TRBV5-4 to TRBJ2-5; D is possibly TRBD1 (5 bases). This CDR3 comprises 15 residues. Germline V lookup: CDR1 SGHNT, CDR2 YYREEE (reference sequence). The V end lost 3 bases, the J end lost 2 bases, and 14 bases lay between the germline ends. CDR3 in amino acids: CASSSIHRNQETQYF. The CDR3 coding sequence is TGTGCCAGCAGCTCAATACACAGGAATCAAGAGACCCAGTACTTC.

This chain links TRBV13 with TRBJ2-6; 9 bases are shared with TRBD2. J gave up 2 bases and V 2 bases, and 7 bases lay outside the gene matches. Germline assignment: CDR1 PRHDT and CDR2 FYEKMQ (reference sequence). The CDR3 contains 18 residues. This CDR3 reads CASSLSGGQAPGANVLTF. CDR3 sequence (DNA): TGTGCCAGCAGCTTAAGCGGGGGGCAAGCTCCTGGGGCCAACGTCCTGACTTTC.

This chain's CDR3 is CASSDGRGYTGELFF. CDR3 DNA sequence: TGCGCCAGCAGTGATGGCAGGGGCTACACCGGGGAGCTGTTTTTT. V is TRBV10-1 and J is TRBJ2-2; a possible D gene is TRBD1 (6 bases). Germline CDR1 is WNHNN and CDR2 is SYGVQD (reference sequence). The CDR3 contains 15 residues. Trimming took off 3 bases at V and 3 bases at J, with 11 bases between the two ends.

The chain links TRBV7-2 to TRBJ2-3; 15 bases agree with TRBD2. V shed 3 bases, J shed 0 bases, and the junction held 4 bases outside the gene matches. This CDR3 has 18 amino acids. The germline V gene encodes CDR1 SGHTA and CDR2 FQGNSA. The CDR3 reads CASSLWTSGGGSTDTQYF. CDR3 sequence (DNA): TGTGCCAGCAGCTTGTGGACTAGCGGGGGGGGAAGCACAGATACGCAGTATTTT.

V usage is TRBV7-2 and J usage is TRBJ2-5; D call uncertain. Germline-derived CDR1 and CDR2 are SGHTA and FQGNSA. The CDR3 contains 14 residues. V lost 10 bases to trimming and J lost 0 bases, with 15 bases between them. CDR3 in amino acids: CAIPEKRYQETQYF. CDR3 nucleotide sequence: TGTGCCATCCCGGAGAAAAGGTACCAAGAGACCCAGTACTTC.

This chain uses TRBV29-1 with TRBJ2-1; TRBD2 matches 9 bases. V gave up 0 bases and J gave up 3 bases; unmatched junction bases: 3. Germline CDR1 SQVTM, CDR2 ANQGSEA. The CDR3 contains 15 residues. CDR3 nucleotides: TGCAGCGTTGAAGACCAGCGGGGGGTCTACAATGAGCAGTTCTTC. Its protein is CSVEDQRGVYNEQFF.

The chain carries TRBV7-9 and TRBJ2-5; TRBD2 aligns across 9 bases. The DNA end lines up better with TRBJ2-7; the J call may be wrong. This CDR3 has 15 residues. CDR1 and CDR2 (germline): SEHNR, FQNEAQ (reference sequence). The CDR3 here is CASSLVSGGYHEQYF. CDR3 in DNA: TGTGCCAGCAGCTTAGTAAGCGGGGGGTACCACGAGCAGTACTTC.

The V call is TRBV4-3, the J call TRBJ1-6; no reliable D call. Trimming shortened V by 0 bases and J by 7 bases, and 13 bases separated the two germline ends. The germline CDR1 and CDR2 sequences are LGHNA and YSLEER. The CDR3 spans 16 residues. CDR3 loop: CASSQDQGGPNSPLHF. The CDR3 DNA reads TGCGCCAGCAGCCAAGATCAAGGAGGGCCCAATTCACCCCTCCACTTT.

The chain employs TRBV7-7 and TRBJ2-3; D is unresolved. This CDR3 has 13 residues. Germline CDR1 is SSHAT and CDR2 is FNYEAQ (reference sequence). Between the trimmed V and J ends, which lost 4 bases and 2 bases, there was a span of 7 bases. The CDR3 here is CASSSGSTDTQYF. CDR3 DNA: TGTGCCAGCAGCTCCGGGTCCACAGATACGCAGTATTTT.

The chain has TRBV19 and TRBJ1-4, with D possibly TRBD1 on 6 matching bases. Germline CDR1 reads LNHDA; CDR2 reads SQIVND (reference sequence). The CDR3 is 15 amino acids. V lost 4 bases and J lost 2, with 11 bases in between. Here the CDR3 reads CASSRARGTNEKLFF. The CDR3 DNA is TGTGCCAGTAGTAGAGCCAGGGGCACTAATGAAAAACTGTTTTTT.

In its sample, this clone was seen once. The chain couples TRBV7-2 to TRBJ2-1; D gene uncertain. The CDR3 is 13 amino acids. Germline V gives CDR1 SGHTA, CDR2 FQGNSA. Trimming left V 1 base short and J 5 bases short, with 6 bases between. The CDR3 reads CASSLGVNNEQFF. CDR3 DNA: TGTGCCAGCAGCTTAGGAGTCAACAATGAGCAGTTCTTC.

The V call is TRBV5-6, the J call TRBJ2-3, with TRBD2 identical over 9 bases. Germline-derived CDR1 and CDR2 are SGHDT and YYEEEE. The CDR3 spans 15 residues. Trimming cost V 4 bases and J 5 bases; bases outside gene matches: 8. CDR3 loop: CASSLRAGGGDTQYF. Written as DNA, the CDR3 is TGTGCCAGCAGCCTACGAGCGGGAGGCGGAGATACGCAGTATTTT.